A selection of T cell receptor beta chains follows, all from one sample in a study of metastatic and nonmetastatic thyroid tumors. TCRdb used MiXCR to call clones anew from the PCR reads. The sample records some 16,000 clones, about an eighth being singletons. The sequenced sample consisted of tumor tissue. These receptors all come from a female donor with papillary thyroid cancer or a benign thyroid nodule (not recorded which). Some clones in this sample may be carry-over from other donors' samples. Both conserved end residues are part of each CDR3. D genes are given only for firm matches. Some rows mark clone size as missing; the rest say once, few, many or name a class of expanded clone.

V gene: TRBV24-1; J gene: TRBJ2-2; D gene: TRBD1; clone size: many; CDR3 DNA: TGTGCCACCAGTGATGCCTGGACAGGGACCCCCGGGGAGCTGTTTTTT; CDR3 protein: CATSDAWTGTPGELFF
V gene: TRBV10-3; J gene: TRBJ1-2; D gene: TRBD1; clone size: many; CDR3 DNA: TGTGCCATCAGTGAGGGGGCGGGACAGAGCTATGGCTACACCTTC; CDR3 protein: CAISEGAGQSYGYTF
V gene: TRBV19; J gene: TRBJ1-4; D gene: -; clone size: many; CDR3 DNA: TGTGCCAGTAGGAAATCAGGGGCGACTAATGAAAAACTGTTTTTT; CDR3 protein: CASRKSGATNEKLFF
V gene: TRBV10-3; J gene: TRBJ2-7; D gene: -; clone size: many; CDR3 DNA: TGTGCCATCAGTGGTATGGCAGGCAGCGAGCAGTACTTC; CDR3 protein: CAISGMAGSEQYF
V gene: TRBV7-2; J gene: TRBJ1-3; D gene: -; clone size: -; CDR3 DNA: TGTGCCAGCAGCTTATACACCCACTCTGGAAACACCATATATTTT; CDR3 protein: CASSLYTHSGNTIYF
V gene: TRBV6-1; J gene: TRBJ1-2; D gene: -; clone size: medium-sized; CDR3 DNA: TGTGCCAGCAAGTTGGGGCCTCCCGGCTATGGCTACACCTTC; CDR3 protein: CASKLGPPGYGYTF
V gene: TRBV3-1; J gene: TRBJ2-7; D gene: -; clone size: medium-sized; CDR3 DNA: TGTGCCAGCAGCCAAGATAGCCACGAGCAGTACTTC; CDR3 protein: CASSQDSHEQYF
V gene: TRBV27; J gene: TRBJ1-6; D gene: -; clone size: many; CDR3 DNA: TGTGCCAGCAGTTTGGGCAGTGGCTTTAGGGCACCCCTCCACTTT; CDR3 protein: CASSLGSGFRAPLHF
V gene: TRBV5-6; J gene: TRBJ1-5; D gene: TRBD1; clone size: many; CDR3 DNA: TGTGCCAGCAGCTTGGAGGGGGCGCCGCATCAGCCCCAGCATTTT; CDR3 protein: CASSLEGAPHQPQHF
V gene: TRBV7-2; J gene: TRBJ1-2; D gene: TRBD1; clone size: -; CDR3 DNA: TGTGCCAGCAGCTTGGGGACAGGGGGTTTTAGTGGCTACACCTTC; CDR3 protein: CASSLGTGGFSGYTF
V gene: TRBV5-1; J gene: TRBJ2-3; D gene: -; clone size: many; CDR3 DNA: TGCGCCAGCAGCTTGGGGGCTGGTTCGGATACGCAGTATTTT; CDR3 protein: CASSLGAGSDTQYF
V gene: TRBV28; J gene: TRBJ1-6; D gene: -; clone size: medium-sized; CDR3 DNA: TGTGCCAGCAGTTTTGCACCTTATAATTCACCCCTCCACTTT; CDR3 protein: CASSFAPYNSPLHF
V gene: TRBV29-1; J gene: TRBJ1-2; D gene: TRBD1; clone size: many; CDR3 DNA: TGCAGCGCTATAAGGACAGGGGGCGGGGAGTATGGCTACACCTTC; CDR3 protein: CSAIRTGGGEYGYTF
V gene: TRBV20-1; J gene: TRBJ2-1; D gene: TRBD2; clone size: once; CDR3 DNA: TGCAGTGCTAGGTCGGGTAGCGGGAGACGTAGTCGGGCCTACAATGAGCAGTTCTTC; CDR3 protein: CSARSGSGRRSRAYNEQFF
V gene: TRBV20-1; J gene: TRBJ1-2; D gene: -; clone size: medium-sized; CDR3 DNA: TGCAGTGCCGCCGGGACACTCTATGGCTACACCTTC; CDR3 protein: CSAAGTLYGYTF
V gene: TRBV15; J gene: TRBJ1-4; D gene: -; clone size: many; CDR3 DNA: TGTGCCACCAGCAGGGGTTATGATGAAAAACTGTTTTTT; CDR3 protein: CATSRGYDEKLFF
V gene: TRBV11-2; J gene: TRBJ2-1; D gene: TRBD2; clone size: once; CDR3 DNA: TGTGCCAGCAGCCCTACTAGCGCCAGCTCCTACAATGAGCAGTTCTTC; CDR3 protein: CASSPTSASSYNEQFF
V gene: TRBV3-1; J gene: TRBJ1-2; D gene: -; clone size: many; CDR3 DNA: TGTGCCAGCAGCCAAGGGTACGTCGGGTGGAATACCGAGGGGTTTGGCTACACCTTC; CDR3 protein: CASSQGYVGWNTEGFGYTF
V gene: TRBV7-9; J gene: TRBJ2-1; D gene: -; clone size: many; CDR3 DNA: TGTGCCAGCAGCTTAATAGCTGATCAGTTCTTC; CDR3 protein: CASSLIADQFF
V gene: TRBV5-4; J gene: TRBJ2-3; D gene: TRBD2; clone size: many; CDR3 DNA: TGTGCCAGCAGCCCCGGGGGGGAAACAGATACGCAGTATTTT; CDR3 protein: CASSPGGETDTQYF
V gene: TRBV5-1; J gene: TRBJ2-5; D gene: TRBD2; clone size: many; CDR3 DNA: TGCGCCAGCAGCTTGATAAAACTAGCGGGAGGAGAGACCCAGTACTTC; CDR3 protein: CASSLIKLAGGETQYF
V gene: TRBV4-3; J gene: TRBJ1-5; D gene: -; clone size: many; CDR3 DNA: TGCGCCAGCAGCCAAGACCCTGGGACCAATCAGCCCCAGCATTTT; CDR3 protein: CASSQDPGTNQPQHF
V gene: TRBV2; J gene: TRBJ1-3; D gene: -; clone size: many; CDR3 DNA: TGTGCCAGCAAGACCGTTTTCTCTGGAAACACCATATATTTT; CDR3 protein: CASKTVFSGNTIYF
V gene: TRBV30; J gene: TRBJ2-1; D gene: -; clone size: -; CDR3 DNA: TGTGCCTGGGGATCCGGAGCGGGCCTCTCCTACAATGAGCAGTTCTTC; CDR3 protein: CAWGSGAGLSYNEQFF
V gene: TRBV20-1; J gene: TRBJ1-5; D gene: TRBD1; clone size: -; CDR3 DNA: TGCAGTGTGATAGGACAGGGGAATCAGCCCCAGCATTTT; CDR3 protein: CSVIGQGNQPQHF
V gene: TRBV5-1; J gene: TRBJ1-1; D gene: -; clone size: many; CDR3 DNA: TGCGCCAGCAGCTCACAAGGGGTGGCGAACACTGAAGCTTTCTTT; CDR3 protein: CASSSQGVANTEAFF
V gene: TRBV25-1; J gene: TRBJ1-6; D gene: -; clone size: few; CDR3 DNA: TGTGCCAGCAGTGATAGATATGGGAATTATAATTCACCCCTCCACTTT; CDR3 protein: CASSDRYGNYNSPLHF
V gene: TRBV27; J gene: TRBJ2-3; D gene: -; clone size: many; CDR3 DNA: TGTGCCAGCAGTTTCTACATCACAGATACGCAGTATTTT; CDR3 protein: CASSFYITDTQYF
V gene: TRBV24-1; J gene: TRBJ1-2; D gene: -; clone size: many; CDR3 DNA: TGTGCCACCAGACCCCGGGACGGCTCCTATGGCTACACCTTC; CDR3 protein: CATRPRDGSYGYTF
V gene: TRBV5-1; J gene: TRBJ1-1; D gene: TRBD1; clone size: medium-sized; CDR3 DNA: TGCGCCAGCAGCTTGGAGGCAGGGGGCCTGGGTACTGAAGCTTTCTTT; CDR3 protein: CASSLEAGGLGTEAFF
V gene: TRBV20-1; J gene: TRBJ2-1; D gene: TRBD2; clone size: many; CDR3 DNA: TGCAGTGCTAGAGAGCCAGCGGGAGGGAATGAGCAGTTCTTC; CDR3 protein: CSAREPAGGNEQFF
V gene: TRBV4-1; J gene: TRBJ1-3; D gene: -; clone size: many; CDR3 DNA: TGCGCCAGCAGCCAACCCTCGGGAAACACCATATATTTT; CDR3 protein: CASSQPSGNTIYF
V gene: TRBV25-1; J gene: TRBJ1-1; D gene: -; clone size: many; CDR3 DNA: TGTGCCAGCAGTGAATGGCATGAGAACACTGAAGCTTTCTTT; CDR3 protein: CASSEWHENTEAFF
V gene: TRBV30; J gene: TRBJ2-1; D gene: -; clone size: once; CDR3 DNA: TGTGCCTGGAGTGCCGGCCGAGGGCTCGGGGTTGAGCAGTTCTTC; CDR3 protein: CAWSAGRGLGVEQFF
V gene: TRBV19; J gene: TRBJ2-3; D gene: -; clone size: few; CDR3 DNA: TGTGCCAGTAGTATACTAGCGCCCGGCACAGATACGCAGTATTTT; CDR3 protein: CASSILAPGTDTQYF
V gene: TRBV7-9; J gene: TRBJ1-6; D gene: -; clone size: many; CDR3 DNA: TGTGCCAGCAGCTTAGCGGCTAGTGGAGATTCACCCCTCCACTTT; CDR3 protein: CASSLAASGDSPLHF
V gene: TRBV30; J gene: TRBJ2-2; D gene: -; clone size: many; CDR3 DNA: TGTGCCTGGAGTCCAGGGAACACCGGGGAGCTGTTTTTT; CDR3 protein: CAWSPGNTGELFF
V gene: TRBV25-1; J gene: TRBJ1-1; D gene: TRBD1; clone size: many; CDR3 DNA: TGTGCCAGCAGTGAAGCCGGCAGGGGGATCACTGAAGCTTTCTTT; CDR3 protein: CASSEAGRGITEAFF
V gene: TRBV15; J gene: TRBJ2-7; D gene: -; clone size: few; CDR3 DNA: TGTGCCACCAGTCACGGAACCAGGGGCTACGAGCAGTACTTC; CDR3 protein: CATSHGTRGYEQYF
V gene: TRBV6-1; J gene: TRBJ1-2; D gene: -; clone size: many; CDR3 DNA: TGTGCCAGCACCCGAAGGAGATTGGGTGGCTACACCTTC; CDR3 protein: CASTRRRLGGYTF
V gene: TRBV7-3; J gene: TRBJ2-1; D gene: TRBD1; clone size: -; CDR3 DNA: TGTGCCAGCAGCTTCGGGACAGGGGACAATGAGCAGTTCTTC; CDR3 protein: CASSFGTGDNEQFF
V gene: TRBV7-9; J gene: TRBJ2-3; D gene: -; clone size: many; CDR3 DNA: TGTGCCAGCAGCCCGGACACGGGCCATACGCAGTATTTT; CDR3 protein: CASSPDTGHTQYF
V gene: TRBV30; J gene: TRBJ1-1; D gene: -; clone size: -; CDR3 DNA: TGTGCCTGGGGCCGGGGGGATGGGGTGGACACTGAAGCTTTCTTT; CDR3 protein: CAWGRGDGVDTEAFF
V gene: TRBV11-2; J gene: TRBJ1-6; D gene: -; clone size: -; CDR3 DNA: TGTGCCAGCAGCTTTGGTTGGGGCGGAGTAGCTTCACCCCTCCACTTT; CDR3 protein: CASSFGWGGVASPLHF
V gene: TRBV2; J gene: TRBJ2-1; D gene: TRBD2; clone size: many; CDR3 DNA: TGTGCCAGCAGTGCGGCTAGCGGCTCCTACAATGAGCAGTTCTTC; CDR3 protein: CASSAASGSYNEQFF
V gene: TRBV7-8; J gene: TRBJ2-3; D gene: TRBD2; clone size: many; CDR3 DNA: TGTGCCAGCAGTCCCGGGACTAGCGGGTTGGCTAGCACAGATACGCAGTATTTT; CDR3 protein: CASSPGTSGLASTDTQYF
V gene: TRBV4-3; J gene: TRBJ2-4; D gene: -; clone size: many; CDR3 DNA: TGCGCCAGCAGCCAACCTCTAGCCAAAAACATTCAGTACTTC; CDR3 protein: CASSQPLAKNIQYF
V gene: TRBV16; J gene: TRBJ1-2; D gene: -; clone size: many; CDR3 DNA: TGTGCCAGCAGCCCGGGCGGAGACTATGGCTACACCTTC; CDR3 protein: CASSPGGDYGYTF
V gene: TRBV20-1; J gene: TRBJ1-4; D gene: TRBD1; clone size: many; CDR3 DNA: TGCAGTGCCGCCAGAGGGGGCGAAAAACTGTTTTTT; CDR3 protein: CSAARGGEKLFF
V gene: TRBV20-1; J gene: TRBJ1-3; D gene: -; clone size: many; CDR3 DNA: TGCAGTGCTAGAGCGGGAGGGGTTGGAGGAAACACCATATATTTT; CDR3 protein: CSARAGGVGGNTIYF
V gene: TRBV7-9; J gene: TRBJ2-1; D gene: TRBD1; clone size: many; CDR3 DNA: TGTGCCAGCAGCGAGCGGACAGGGTCCTACAATGAGCAGTTCTTC; CDR3 protein: CASSERTGSYNEQFF
V gene: TRBV12-3/TRBV12-4; J gene: TRBJ1-5; D gene: TRBD1; clone size: many; CDR3 DNA: TGTGCCAGCACACGGACAGGGGGCCTTCGTAGCAATCAGCCCCAGCATTTT; CDR3 protein: CASTRTGGLRSNQPQHF
V gene: TRBV4-1; J gene: TRBJ2-5; D gene: TRBD1; clone size: medium-sized; CDR3 DNA: TGCGCCAGCAGCCAAGATGGGACAGATTACCTCCAAGAGACCCAGTACTTC; CDR3 protein: CASSQDGTDYLQETQYF
V gene: TRBV27; J gene: TRBJ2-1; D gene: -; clone size: -; CDR3 DNA: TGTGCCAGCAGTGGGTCGGAAAGCTCCTACAATGAGCAGTTCTTC; CDR3 protein: CASSGSESSYNEQFF
V gene: TRBV18; J gene: TRBJ2-2; D gene: -; clone size: many; CDR3 DNA: TGTGCCAGCTCAGCCGGGGGAGAGAGGACCGGGGAGCTGTTTTTT; CDR3 protein: CASSAGGERTGELFF